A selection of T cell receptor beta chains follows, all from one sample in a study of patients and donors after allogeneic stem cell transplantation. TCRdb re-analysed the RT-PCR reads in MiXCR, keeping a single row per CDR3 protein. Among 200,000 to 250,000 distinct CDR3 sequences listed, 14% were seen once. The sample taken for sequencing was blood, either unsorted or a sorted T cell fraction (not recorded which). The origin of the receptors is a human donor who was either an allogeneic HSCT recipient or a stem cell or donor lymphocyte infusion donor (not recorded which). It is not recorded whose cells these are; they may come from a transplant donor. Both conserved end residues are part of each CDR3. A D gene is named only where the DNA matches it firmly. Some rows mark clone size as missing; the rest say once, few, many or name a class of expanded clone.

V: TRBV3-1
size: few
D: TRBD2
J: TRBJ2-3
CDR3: CASSNGRGADTQYF
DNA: TGTGCCAGCAGCAACGGGCGGGGGGCAGATACGCAGTATTTT

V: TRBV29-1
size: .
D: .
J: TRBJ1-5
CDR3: CSVEGGINQPQHF
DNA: TGCAGCGTCGAGGGGGGAATCAACCAGCCCCAGCATTTT

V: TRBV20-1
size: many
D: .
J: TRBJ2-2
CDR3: CSANRGTGELFF
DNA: TGCAGTGCTAATCGGGGCACCGGGGAGCTGTTTTTT

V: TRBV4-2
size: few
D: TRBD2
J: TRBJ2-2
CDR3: CASSQDWGGGASGELFF
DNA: TGTGCCAGCAGCCAAGATTGGGGCGGGGGGGCCTCCGGGGAGCTGTTTTTT

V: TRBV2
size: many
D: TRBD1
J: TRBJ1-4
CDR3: CASSEQGTGEKLFF
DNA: TGTGCCAGCAGTGAACAGGGGACAGGCGAAAAACTGTTTTTT

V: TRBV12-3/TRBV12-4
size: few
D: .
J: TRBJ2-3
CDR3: CASHGDMYTQYF
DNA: TGTGCCAGCCACGGTGACATGTATACGCAGTATTTT

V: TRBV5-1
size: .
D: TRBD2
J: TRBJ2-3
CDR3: CASSITGTSGSIF
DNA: TGCGCCAGCAGCATAACCGGGACTAGCGGGTCAATTTTT

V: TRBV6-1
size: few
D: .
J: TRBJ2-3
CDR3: CASTLGGGHTDTQYF
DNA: TGTGCCAGCACGCTAGGTGGGGGGCACACAGATACGCAGTATTTT

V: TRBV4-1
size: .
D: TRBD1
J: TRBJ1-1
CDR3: CASSQDGGQGYVNTEAFF
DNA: TGCGCCAGCAGCCAAGATGGCGGACAGGGGTATGTGAACACTGAAGCTTTCTTT

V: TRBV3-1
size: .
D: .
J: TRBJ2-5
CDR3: CASRPGLGPEYF
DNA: TGTGCCAGCAGGCCGGGACTGGGGCCAGAGTACTTC

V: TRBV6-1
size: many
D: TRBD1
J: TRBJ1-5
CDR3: CASSRDSLQPQHF
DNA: TGTGCCAGCAGTAGGGACAGCCTACAGCCCCAGCATTTT

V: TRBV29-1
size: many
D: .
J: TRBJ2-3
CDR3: CSVDGILTDTQYF
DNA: TGCAGCGTTGATGGCATTCTCACAGATACGCAGTATTTT

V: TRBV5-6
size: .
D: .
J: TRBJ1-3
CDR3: CASSLGIAGLSGNTIYF
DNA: TGTGCCAGCAGCTTGGGAATCGCAGGACTCTCTGGAAACACCATATATTTT

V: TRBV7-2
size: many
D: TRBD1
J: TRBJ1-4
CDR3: CASSPNRGLEEKLFF
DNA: TGTGCCAGCAGCCCAAACAGGGGGCTTGAGGAAAAACTGTTTTTT

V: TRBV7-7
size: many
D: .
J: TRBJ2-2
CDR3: CASSLNPGLRTGELFF
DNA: TGTGCCAGCAGCTTAAATCCTGGACTTCGAACCGGGGAGCTGTTTTTT

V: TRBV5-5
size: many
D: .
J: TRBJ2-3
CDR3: CASSLKSDTQYF
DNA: TGTGCCAGCAGCTTGAAAAGTGATACGCAGTATTTT

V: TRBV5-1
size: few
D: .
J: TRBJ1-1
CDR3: CASSPGLHLWDTEAFF
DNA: TGCGCCAGCAGCCCGGGACTTCACCTATGGGACACTGAAGCTTTCTTT

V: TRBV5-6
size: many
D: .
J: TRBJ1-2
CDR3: CASSPGQYYGYTF
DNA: TGTGCCAGCAGCCCCGGACAGTACTATGGCTACACCTTC

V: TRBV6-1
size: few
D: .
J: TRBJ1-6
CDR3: CASGGRDYNSPLHF
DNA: TGTGCCAGCGGGGGAAGGGATTATAATTCACCCCTCCACTTT

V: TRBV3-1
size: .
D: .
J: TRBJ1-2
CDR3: CASSPNTLRKDYTF
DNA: TGTGCCAGCAGCCCTAATACCCTGAGGAAAGACTACACCTTC

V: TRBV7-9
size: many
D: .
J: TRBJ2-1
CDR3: CASSLGGWSPGEQFF
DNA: TGTGCCAGCAGCCTTGGTGGTTGGAGTCCTGGTGAGCAGTTCTTC

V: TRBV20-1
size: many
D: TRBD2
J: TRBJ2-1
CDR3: CSARGSGVRNEQFF
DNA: TGCAGTGCTAGAGGTAGCGGGGTAAGGAATGAGCAGTTCTTC

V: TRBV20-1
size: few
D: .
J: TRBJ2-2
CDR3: CSAERADLNTGELFF
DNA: TGCAGTGCTGAAAGGGCAGACTTGAACACCGGGGAGCTGTTTTTT

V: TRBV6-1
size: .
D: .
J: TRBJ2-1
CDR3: CASSRERAYNEQFF
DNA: TGTGCCAGCAGTCGGGAGAGAGCCTACAATGAGCAGTTCTTC

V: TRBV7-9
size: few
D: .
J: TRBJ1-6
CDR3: CASSLDPYNSPLHF
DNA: TGTGCCAGCAGCCTCGACCCCTATAATTCACCCCTCCACTTT

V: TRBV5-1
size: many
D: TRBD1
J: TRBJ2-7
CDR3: CASSPGQGLREQYF
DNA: TGCGCCAGCAGCCCCGGACAGGGTCTAAGGGAGCAGTACTTC

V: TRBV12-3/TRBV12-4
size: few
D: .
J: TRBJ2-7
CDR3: CASSLDGFNRDIYEQYF
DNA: TGTGCCAGCAGTTTAGACGGGTTCAACAGGGATATCTACGAGCAGTACTTC

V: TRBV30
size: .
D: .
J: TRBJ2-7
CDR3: CAWSVRYEQYF
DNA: TGTGCCTGGAGTGTACGTTACGAGCAGTACTTC

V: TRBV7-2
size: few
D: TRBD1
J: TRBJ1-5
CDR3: CASRPGQGNQPQHF
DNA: TGTGCCAGCAGACCGGGACAGGGGAATCAGCCCCAGCATTTT

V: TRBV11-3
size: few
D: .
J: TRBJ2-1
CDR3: CASSLVPLHEQFF
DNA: TGTGCCAGCAGCTTAGTGCCCCTGCATGAGCAGTTCTTC

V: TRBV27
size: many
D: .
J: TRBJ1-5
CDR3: CASSPGLRQGPQHF
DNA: TGTGCCAGCAGCCCGGGTCTCCGTCAGGGACCCCAGCATTTT

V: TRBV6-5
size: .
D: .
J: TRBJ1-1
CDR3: CASSYRGFNTEAFF
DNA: TGTGCCAGCAGTTACAGGGGCTTTAACACTGAAGCTTTCTTT

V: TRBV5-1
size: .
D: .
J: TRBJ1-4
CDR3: CASSSKMENEKLFF
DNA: TGCGCCAGCAGCTCGAAGATGGAAAATGAAAAACTGTTTTTT

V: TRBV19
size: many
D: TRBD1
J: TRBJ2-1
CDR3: CASSIRQGDEQFF
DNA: TGTGCCAGTAGTATAAGACAGGGGGACGAGCAGTTCTTC

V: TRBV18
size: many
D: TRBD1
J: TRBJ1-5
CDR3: CASSPRTGNQPQHF
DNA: TGTGCCAGCTCACCACGGACAGGGAATCAGCCCCAGCATTTT

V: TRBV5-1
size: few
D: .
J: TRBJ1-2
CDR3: CASSLATGGVPNYGYTF
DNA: TGCGCCAGCAGCTTGGCGACAGGAGGGGTTCCTAACTATGGCTACACCTTC

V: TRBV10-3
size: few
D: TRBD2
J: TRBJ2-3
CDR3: CAIRAGSGRGSTDTQYF
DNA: TGTGCCATCAGGGCAGGTTCGGGGAGGGGTAGCACAGATACGCAGTATTTT

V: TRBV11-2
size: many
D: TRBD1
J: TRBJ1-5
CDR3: CASSLSGQGDQPQHF
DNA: TGTGCCAGCAGCTTGTCTGGACAGGGGGATCAGCCCCAGCATTTT

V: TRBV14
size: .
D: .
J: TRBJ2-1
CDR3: CASSQDSSQGLLSNEQFF
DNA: TGTGCCAGCAGCCAAGATAGTAGTCAGGGCCTACTATCCAATGAGCAGTTCTTC

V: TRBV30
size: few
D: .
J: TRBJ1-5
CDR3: CAWSGAENQPQHF
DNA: TGTGCCTGGTCCGGGGCCGAAAATCAGCCCCAGCATTTT

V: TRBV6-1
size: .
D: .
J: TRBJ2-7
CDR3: CASRLGSSSYEQYF
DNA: TGTGCCAGCAGGCTAGGATCAAGCTCCTACGAGCAGTACTTC

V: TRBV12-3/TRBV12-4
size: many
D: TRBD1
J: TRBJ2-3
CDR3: CASSFLQGAADTQYF
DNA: TGTGCCAGCAGTTTTCTCCAGGGGGCCGCAGATACGCAGTATTTT

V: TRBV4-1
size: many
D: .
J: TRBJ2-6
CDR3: CASSRAGANVLTF
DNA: TGCGCCAGCAGCCGCGCCGGGGCCAACGTCCTGACTTTC

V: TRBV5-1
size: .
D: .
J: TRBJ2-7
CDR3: CASSLSQAEQYF
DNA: TGCGCCAGCAGCTTGTCCCAAGCTGAGCAGTACTTC

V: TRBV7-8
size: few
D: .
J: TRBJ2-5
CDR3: CASSLVGGNQETQYF
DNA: TGTGCCAGCAGCTTAGTGGGTGGGAACCAAGAGACCCAGTACTTC

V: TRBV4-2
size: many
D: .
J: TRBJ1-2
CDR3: CASSQVGQKANYGYTF
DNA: TGTGCCAGCAGCCAAGTTGGGCAGAAAGCTAACTATGGCTACACCTTC

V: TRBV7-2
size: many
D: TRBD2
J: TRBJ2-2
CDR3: CASSSLLAENTGELFF
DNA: TGTGCCAGCAGCTCCCTTCTAGCGGAAAACACCGGGGAGCTGTTTTTT

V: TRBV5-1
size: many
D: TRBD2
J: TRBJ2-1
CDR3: CASKGLAGVPGEQFF
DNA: TGCGCCAGCAAAGGACTAGCGGGAGTCCCGGGTGAGCAGTTCTTC

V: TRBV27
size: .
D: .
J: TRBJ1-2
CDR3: CASSFKGPPYGYTF
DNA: TGTGCCAGCAGTTTTAAGGGGCCCCCCTATGGCTACACCTTC

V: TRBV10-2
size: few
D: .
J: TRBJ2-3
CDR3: CASTPSTDTQYF
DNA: TGCGCCAGCACCCCTAGCACAGATACGCAGTATTTT

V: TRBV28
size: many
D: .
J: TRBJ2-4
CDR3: CASSPHDSVWAKNIQYF
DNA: TGTGCCAGCAGTCCCCACGATAGTGTATGGGCCAAAAACATTCAGTACTTC

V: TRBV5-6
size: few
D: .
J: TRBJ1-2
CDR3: CASSLVGRVNYGYTF
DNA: TGTGCCAGCAGCTTGGTTGGCAGGGTTAACTATGGCTACACCTTC

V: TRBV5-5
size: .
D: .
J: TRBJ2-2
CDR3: CASSLEFGWAGELFF
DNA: TGTGCCAGCAGCTTGGAATTTGGTTGGGCCGGGGAGCTGTTTTTT

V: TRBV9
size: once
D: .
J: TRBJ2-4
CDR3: CASSVGDSAKNIQYF
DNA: TGTGCCAGCAGCGTAGGGGATAGCGCCAAAAACATTCAGTACTTC